This TCR beta chain stems from a study of blood T cell repertoires in COVID-19. Authors' processing steps: Amplifying reference gene primers gave estimates of nucleated cell counts. Assay used: immunoSEQ multiplex PCR; TCRdb lists only in-frame clones, some missing. V and J calls and clone size are as listed in that table; D and trimming were resolved from the DNA. The sample has hundreds of thousands of clones; approximately 87% are singletons. Sequencing input: PBMCs or T cells enriched from blood (not recorded which). The source is a man between 40 and 49 years old in a cohort exposed to, infected with or recovered from COVID-19 (not recorded which).

The CDR3 loop reads CAWSLTGTGIYEQYF. In DNA, the CDR3 is TGTGCCTGGAGTTTGACCGGGACAGGGATCTACGAGCAGTACTTC. The genes are TRBV30 and TRBJ2-7, with 9 bases identical to TRBD1. This CDR3 is 15 amino acids long. Germline trimming cut 2 bases from V and 3 bases from J; bases unmatched to any gene: 8. Germline values: CDR1 GTSNPN, CDR2 SVGIG (reference sequence).